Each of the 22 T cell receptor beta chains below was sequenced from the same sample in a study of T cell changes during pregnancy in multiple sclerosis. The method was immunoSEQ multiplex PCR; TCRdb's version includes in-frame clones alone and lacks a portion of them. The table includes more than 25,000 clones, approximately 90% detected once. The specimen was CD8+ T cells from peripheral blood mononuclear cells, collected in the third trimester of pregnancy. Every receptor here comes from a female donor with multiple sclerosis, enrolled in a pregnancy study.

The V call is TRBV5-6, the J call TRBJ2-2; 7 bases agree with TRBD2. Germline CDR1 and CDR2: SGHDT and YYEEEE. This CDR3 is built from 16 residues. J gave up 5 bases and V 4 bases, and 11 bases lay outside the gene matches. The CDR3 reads CASSERGGEGTGELFF. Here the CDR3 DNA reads TGTGCCAGCAGCGAACGCGGGGGAGAGGGAACCGGGGAGCTGTTTTTT.

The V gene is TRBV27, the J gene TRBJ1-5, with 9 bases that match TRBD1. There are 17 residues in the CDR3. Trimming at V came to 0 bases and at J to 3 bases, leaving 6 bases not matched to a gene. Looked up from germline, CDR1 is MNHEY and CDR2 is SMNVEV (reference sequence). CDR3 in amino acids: CASSLSTGGPHNQPQHF. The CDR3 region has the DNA TGTGCCAGCAGTTTATCGACAGGGGGTCCGCACAATCAGCCCCAGCATTTT.

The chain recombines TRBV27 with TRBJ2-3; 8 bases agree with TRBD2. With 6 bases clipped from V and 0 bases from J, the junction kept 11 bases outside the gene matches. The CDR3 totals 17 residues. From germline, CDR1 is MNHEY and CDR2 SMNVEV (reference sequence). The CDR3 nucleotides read TGTGCCAGCAGCACACTTACTAGCGGAACTAGCACAGATACGCAGTATTTT. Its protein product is CASSTLTSGTSTDTQYF.

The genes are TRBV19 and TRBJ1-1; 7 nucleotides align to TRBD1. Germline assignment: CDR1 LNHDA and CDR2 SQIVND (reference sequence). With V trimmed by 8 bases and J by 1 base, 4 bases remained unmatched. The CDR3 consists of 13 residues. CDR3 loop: CASRNRGNTEAFF. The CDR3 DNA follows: TGTGCCAGTCGGAACAGGGGGAACACTGAAGCTTTCTTT.

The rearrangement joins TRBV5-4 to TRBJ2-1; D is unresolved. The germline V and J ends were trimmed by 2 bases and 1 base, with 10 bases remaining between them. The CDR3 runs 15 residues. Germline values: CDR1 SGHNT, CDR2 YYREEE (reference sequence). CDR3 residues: CASSLEPRSYNEQFF. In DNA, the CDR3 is TGTGCCAGCAGCTTAGAACCGCGATCCTACAATGAGCAGTTCTTC.

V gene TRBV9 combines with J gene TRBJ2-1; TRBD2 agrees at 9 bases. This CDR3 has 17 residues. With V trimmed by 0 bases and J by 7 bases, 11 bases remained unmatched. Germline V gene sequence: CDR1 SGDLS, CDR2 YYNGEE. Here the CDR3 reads CASSVGGGGGDRNEQFF. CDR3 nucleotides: TGTGCCAGCAGCGTAGGAGGCGGCGGGGGGGATCGGAATGAGCAGTTCTTC.

The DNA for the CDR3 is TGTGCCAGCAGTTTTGACAGGGACCAGGAGCAGTTCTTC. Translation gives CASSFDRDQEQFF. The chain carries TRBV27 and TRBJ2-1; 7 positions match TRBD1. After removal of 3 bases from V and 10 bases from J, the junction contained 6 bases not matched to a gene. CDR1 MNHEY and CDR2 SMNVEV come from the germline V gene (reference sequence). CDR3 length: 13 amino acids.

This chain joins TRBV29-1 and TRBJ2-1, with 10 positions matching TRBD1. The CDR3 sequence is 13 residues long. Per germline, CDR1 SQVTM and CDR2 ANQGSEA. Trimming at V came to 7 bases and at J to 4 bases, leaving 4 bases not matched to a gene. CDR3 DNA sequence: TGCAGCGGTGGACAGGGGGGATACAATGAGCAGTTCTTC. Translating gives CSGGQGGYNEQFF.

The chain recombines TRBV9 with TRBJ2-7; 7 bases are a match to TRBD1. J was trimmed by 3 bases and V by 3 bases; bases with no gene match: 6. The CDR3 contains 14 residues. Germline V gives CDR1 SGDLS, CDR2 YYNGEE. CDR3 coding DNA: TGTGCCAGCAGCGAGGGGGCTAGTGACTACGAGCAGTACTTC. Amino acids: CASSEGASDYEQYF.

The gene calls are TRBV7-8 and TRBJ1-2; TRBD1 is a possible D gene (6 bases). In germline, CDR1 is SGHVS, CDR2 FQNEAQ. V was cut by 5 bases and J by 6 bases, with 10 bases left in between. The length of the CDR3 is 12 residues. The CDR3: CASSPGQHGYTF. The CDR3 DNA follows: TGTGCCAGCAGCCCCGGACAGCATGGCTACACCTTC.

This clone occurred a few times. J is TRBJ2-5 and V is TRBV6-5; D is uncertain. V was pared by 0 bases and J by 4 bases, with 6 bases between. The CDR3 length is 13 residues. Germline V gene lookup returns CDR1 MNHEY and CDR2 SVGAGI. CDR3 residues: CASSYSSRETQYF. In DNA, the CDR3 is TGTGCCAGCAGTTACTCGTCGAGAGAGACCCAGTACTTC.

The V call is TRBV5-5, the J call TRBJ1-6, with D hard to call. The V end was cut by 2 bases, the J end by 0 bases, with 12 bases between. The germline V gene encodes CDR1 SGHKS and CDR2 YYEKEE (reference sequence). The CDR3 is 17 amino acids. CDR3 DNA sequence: TGTGCCAGCAGCTTCCAGAGCCACAGCTCCTATAATTCACCCCTCCACTTT. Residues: CASSFQSHSSYNSPLHF.

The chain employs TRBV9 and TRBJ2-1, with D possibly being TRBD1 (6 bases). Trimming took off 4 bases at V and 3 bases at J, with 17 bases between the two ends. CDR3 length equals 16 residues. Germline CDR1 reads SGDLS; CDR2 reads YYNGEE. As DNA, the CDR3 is TGTGCCAGCAGCACACCGGAAGGGGGAAACTACAATGAGCAGTTCTTC. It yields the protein CASSTPEGGNYNEQFF.

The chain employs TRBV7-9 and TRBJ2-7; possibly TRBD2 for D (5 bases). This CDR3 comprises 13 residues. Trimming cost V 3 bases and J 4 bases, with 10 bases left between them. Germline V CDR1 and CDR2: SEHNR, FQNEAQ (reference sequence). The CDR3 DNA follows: TGTGCCAGCAGCTTTCGGGGTTGGTACGAGCAGTACTTC. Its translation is CASSFRGWYEQYF.

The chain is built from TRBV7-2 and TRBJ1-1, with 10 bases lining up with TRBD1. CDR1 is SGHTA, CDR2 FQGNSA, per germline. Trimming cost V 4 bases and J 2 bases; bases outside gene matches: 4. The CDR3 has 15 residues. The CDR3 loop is CASSSRTGGNTEAFF. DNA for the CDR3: TGTGCCAGCAGCTCCCGGACAGGGGGTAACACTGAAGCTTTCTTT.

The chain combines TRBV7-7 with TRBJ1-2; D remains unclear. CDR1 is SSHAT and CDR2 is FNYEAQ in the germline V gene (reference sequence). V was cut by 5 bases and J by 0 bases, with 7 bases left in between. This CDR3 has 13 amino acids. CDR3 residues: CASSQNANYGYTF. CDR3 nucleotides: TGTGCCAGCAGCCAGAATGCTAACTATGGCTACACCTTC.

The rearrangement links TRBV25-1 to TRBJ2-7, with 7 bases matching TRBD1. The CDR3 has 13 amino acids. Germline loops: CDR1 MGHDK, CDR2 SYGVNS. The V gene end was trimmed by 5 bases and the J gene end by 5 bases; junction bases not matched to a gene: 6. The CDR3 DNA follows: TGTGCCAGCAGTAGCCTACAGGGGAACGAGCAGTACTTC. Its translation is CASSSLQGNEQYF.

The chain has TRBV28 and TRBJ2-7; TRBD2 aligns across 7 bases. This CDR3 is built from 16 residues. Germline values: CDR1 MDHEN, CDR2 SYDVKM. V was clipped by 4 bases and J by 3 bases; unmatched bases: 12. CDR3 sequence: CASSSFLAGQNYEQYF. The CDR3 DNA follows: TGTGCCAGCAGTTCCTTCTTAGCGGGTCAAAACTACGAGCAGTACTTC.

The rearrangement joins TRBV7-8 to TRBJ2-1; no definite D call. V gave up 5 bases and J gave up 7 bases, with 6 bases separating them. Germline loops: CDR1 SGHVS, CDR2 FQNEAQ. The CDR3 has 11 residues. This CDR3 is CASSRQNEQFF. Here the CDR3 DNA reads TGTGCCAGCAGCCGCCAGAATGAGCAGTTCTTC.

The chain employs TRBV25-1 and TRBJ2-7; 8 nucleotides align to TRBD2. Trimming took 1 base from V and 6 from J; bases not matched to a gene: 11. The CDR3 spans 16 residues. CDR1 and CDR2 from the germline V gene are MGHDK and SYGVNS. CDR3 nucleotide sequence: TGTGCCAGCAGTGAATCGGCTAGCGGGTTCCGGTCCGAGCAGTACTTC. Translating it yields CASSESASGFRSEQYF.

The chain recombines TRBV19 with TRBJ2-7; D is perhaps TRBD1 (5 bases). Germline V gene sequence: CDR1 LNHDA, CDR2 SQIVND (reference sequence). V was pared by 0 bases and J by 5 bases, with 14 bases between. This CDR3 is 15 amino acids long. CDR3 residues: CASSIERGAGNEQYF. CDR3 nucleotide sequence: TGTGCCAGTAGTATAGAAAGGGGCGCAGGTAACGAGCAGTACTTC.

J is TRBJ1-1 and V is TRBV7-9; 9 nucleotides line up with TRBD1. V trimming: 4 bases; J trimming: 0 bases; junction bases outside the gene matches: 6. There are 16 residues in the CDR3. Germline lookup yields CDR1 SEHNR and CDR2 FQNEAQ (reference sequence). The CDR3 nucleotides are TGTGCCAGCAGCTCCGGTGGACAGGGGATGAACACTGAAGCTTTCTTT. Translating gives CASSSGGQGMNTEAFF.